A selection of T cell receptor beta chains follows, all from one sample in a study of blood T cell repertoires in COVID-19. Data came from immunoSEQ multiplex PCR; TCRdb stores just in-frame clones and leaves some out. Here the sample spans around 400,000 clones, around 87% being singletons. Sequenced: peripheral blood. Source of these receptors: a woman aged 55-69 years with COVID-19, enrolled during active disease. CDR3s include the opening cysteine and the closing phenylalanine or tryptophan. The D gene is left open where the match is weak. Part of the rows lack a size; the others show once, few, many or a class for expanded clones.

CDR3 DNA	CDR3 protein	clone size	V gene	D gene	J gene
TGTGCCACCAGTGAGGGGGGAGGGGGTAATCAGCCCCAGCATTTT	CATSEGGGGNQPQHF	few	TRBV24-1	.	TRBJ1-5
TGTGCCAGCAGTTTGAGTCCCCAAGAGACCCAGTACTTC	CASSLSPQETQYF	.	TRBV28	.	TRBJ2-5
TGTGCCAGCAGCCCCCTAGCGGGGGGACAAGGAACCAGCCGGGAGACCCAGTACTTC	CASSPLAGGQGTSRETQYF	.	TRBV3-1/TRBV3-2	TRBD2	TRBJ2-5
TGTGCCAGCAGTTTACCCCGACGGGTCAATCAGCCCCAGCATTTT	CASSLPRRVNQPQHF	.	TRBV28	.	TRBJ1-5
TGTGCCAGCAGCGTAGCAGGGGCTGGCACAGATACGCAGTATTTT	CASSVAGAGTDTQYF	few	TRBV9	.	TRBJ2-3
TGCGCCAGCAGCTTAGGGACACTCTCTGGAAACACCATATATTTT	CASSLGTLSGNTIYF	.	TRBV5-1	.	TRBJ1-3
TGCGCCAGCAGCCGGGAGACAGGGGGCGTTAGAAACACCATATATTTT	CASSRETGGVRNTIYF	.	TRBV4-1	TRBD1	TRBJ1-3
TGTGCTAGCAGCTTAGCTATCTCCGGGGGCTCCTACAATGAGCAGTTCTTC	CASSLAISGGSYNEQFF	.	TRBV7-7	.	TRBJ2-1
TGTGCCAGCAGCTTATCTGCGGGCAACACCGGGGAGCTGTTTTTT	CASSLSAGNTGELFF	.	TRBV7-3	.	TRBJ2-2
TGTGCCAGCAGTTTAAAGGGACAGGGGACAGGAAACACCATATATTTT	CASSLKGQGTGNTIYF	.	TRBV27	TRBD1	TRBJ1-3
TGTGCCAGCAGCCAAGAGAAATCACTAGCGGGGGTCTACGAGCAGTACTTC	CASSQEKSLAGVYEQYF	.	TRBV3-1/TRBV3-2	TRBD2	TRBJ2-7
TGCAGCGTGAGGACAGGCCGGTGGAGTGAGACCCAGTACTTC	CSVRTGRWSETQYF	.	TRBV29-1	TRBD1	TRBJ2-5
TGTGCCAGCAGTTTAGCTAGCCACAGGGCTGGCTACACCTTC	CASSLASHRAGYTF	.	TRBV28	.	TRBJ1-2
TGTGCCAGTAGTTTGAATCCGGGACTTTCCAAAGAGACCCAGTACTTC	CASSLNPGLSKETQYF	.	TRBV19	.	TRBJ2-5
TGTGCCTGGACGCAGGGAGGTTCTGCTCACACCATATATTTT	CAWTQGGSAHTIYF	.	TRBV30	.	TRBJ1-3
TGTGCCAGCAGTTTATCTTGGACAGGGGACCAGCCCCAGCATTTT	CASSLSWTGDQPQHF	.	TRBV27	TRBD1	TRBJ1-5
TGTGCCAGTAGTATTGGAGTCCCCGGCGACGAGCAGTACTTC	CASSIGVPGDEQYF	.	TRBV19	.	TRBJ2-7
TGTGCCAGCAGTTTGGCGGGATGGGACACTGAAGCTTTCTTT	CASSLAGWDTEAFF	.	TRBV27	.	TRBJ1-1
TGCGCCAGCGAGGGGGGGACTGAAGCTTTCTTT	CASEGGTEAFF	many	TRBV4-1	.	TRBJ1-1
TGTGCCAGCCACCGGGACAGACGCACCGGGGAGCTGTTTTTT	CASHRDRRTGELFF	.	TRBV28	TRBD1	TRBJ2-2
TGCGCCAGCAGCGGCGGGGGCGGGAATAGCAGAACCCAGTACTTC	CASSGGGGNSRTQYF	.	TRBV5-1	.	TRBJ2-5
TGTGCCAGCAGTGCCGTTTCCCCCGCCGGGGAGCTGTTTTTT	CASSAVSPAGELFF	.	TRBV2	.	TRBJ2-2
TGTGCCAGCAGCTCGGACAGGATAGGAGGCAATCAGCCCCAGCATTTT	CASSSDRIGGNQPQHF	.	TRBV27	TRBD1	TRBJ1-5
TGCAGCGCAGCCCGGGACAGGGGGAACATTCAGTACTTC	CSAARDRGNIQYF	once	TRBV29-1	TRBD1	TRBJ2-4
TGTGCCAGCGCGGCGGGGGCCTCCTACGAGCAGTACTTC	CASAAGASYEQYF	.	TRBV21-1	.	TRBJ2-7
TGCGCCAGCAGCCCCCGACCGGTATCGGGCACTGAAGCTTTCTTT	CASSPRPVSGTEAFF	once	TRBV4-1	.	TRBJ1-1
TGTGCCAGCAGCCAAGTCGAGGCTAGCGGGACAGATACGCAGTATTTT	CASSQVEASGTDTQYF	.	TRBV3-1/TRBV3-2	TRBD2	TRBJ2-3
TGTGCCAGCACTTCCCCGGGGACAGGGGGCCCCCCTACGCAGTATTTT	CASTSPGTGGPPTQYF	.	TRBV6-6	TRBD1	TRBJ2-3
TGTGCCAGCAGGGAAAACCGGGACAGGGGGCCCTATGGCTACACCTTC	CASRENRDRGPYGYTF	.	TRBV5-6	TRBD1	TRBJ1-2
TGTGCCAGCAGTTATTCGTCCAGGGACGAGCAGTACTTC	CASSYSSRDEQYF	.	TRBV6-9	.	TRBJ2-7
TGTGCCAGCAGCTTGGCGGGGGGGCTGAGAGATACGCAGTATTTT	CASSLAGGLRDTQYF	.	TRBV5-4	TRBD2	TRBJ2-3
TGTGCCAGCAGCCCGGGACAGCTGAATTCACCCCTCCACTTT	CASSPGQLNSPLHF	.	TRBV5-5	TRBD1	TRBJ1-6
TGTGCCAGCAGCCACTCAAGTATAGGGGGTGTCGGGCAGCCCCAGCATTTT	CASSHSSIGGVGQPQHF	.	TRBV7-9	.	TRBJ1-5
TGTGCCAGCAGTGAACTCAGGGCCAATCAGCCCCAGCATTTT	CASSELRANQPQHF	once	TRBV2	.	TRBJ1-5
TGCGCCAGCAGCACCGGGACTAGCGGGGGAAGTACGTTCGAGCAGTACTTC	CASSTGTSGGSTFEQYF	.	TRBV5-1	TRBD2	TRBJ2-7
TGTGCCAGCAGCCAAGCGGGACAGGTCTCCTACGAGCAGTACTTC	CASSQAGQVSYEQYF	.	TRBV4-2	TRBD1	TRBJ2-7
TGTGCCAGCAGCTACGACAGGGCGGGGGGCATTCAGTACTTC	CASSYDRAGGIQYF	.	TRBV5-6	.	TRBJ2-4
TGTGCCAGCAGCTATGGGACAGGGGGTAATTCACCCCTCCACTTT	CASSYGTGGNSPLHF	few	TRBV5-6	TRBD1	TRBJ1-6
TGTGCCACCAGCGATACAGGGATTAGAGCAGATACGCAGTATTTT	CATSDTGIRADTQYF	.	TRBV15	.	TRBJ2-3
TGTGCCAGCAGTGGTGGGCTGAACTATGGCTACACCTTC	CASSGGLNYGYTF	.	TRBV12-3/TRBV12-4	.	TRBJ1-2
TGTGCCAGCTCAACGGGACAGGGGCTGCAGTTCTTC	CASSTGQGLQFF	.	TRBV18	TRBD1	TRBJ2-1
TGTGCCAGCAGCTCAGGGGCTGGCTCCTACAATGAGCAGTTCTTC	CASSSGAGSYNEQFF	once	TRBV11-2	.	TRBJ2-1
TGTGCCAGTAGTATATCAGTGGTCACTGAAGCTTTCTTT	CASSISVVTEAFF	.	TRBV19	.	TRBJ1-1
TGTGCCAGTAGTGTCGGGACAGGCATTTCGAACACCGGGGAGCTGTTTTTT	CASSVGTGISNTGELFF	.	TRBV19	TRBD1	TRBJ2-2
TGTGCCAGCAGCTCCTACGTGACTAGCGGGGGGTTCTCCTACAATGAGCAGTTCTTC	CASSSYVTSGGFSYNEQFF	.	TRBV7-8	TRBD2	TRBJ2-1
TGTGCCAGTAGTATAGGAGATGACAGGGTCTACGAGCAGTACTTC	CASSIGDDRVYEQYF	.	TRBV19	TRBD1	TRBJ2-7
TGTGCCAGCAGCTCTGGGACTAGCGGGGGCAATGAGCAGTTCTTC	CASSSGTSGGNEQFF	.	TRBV7-3	TRBD2	TRBJ2-1
TGCGCCAGCAGCTTGGACCGGGGTACTGGAAACACCATATATTTT	CASSLDRGTGNTIYF	few	TRBV5-1	.	TRBJ1-3
TGCGCCAGCAGCATTACAGTTGATTATGGCTACACCTTC	CASSITVDYGYTF	.	TRBV5-1	.	TRBJ1-2
TGTGCCAGCAGCCAGGACTTGAGAGTTCAAGAGACCCAGTACTTC	CASSQDLRVQETQYF	once	TRBV5-4	.	TRBJ2-5